One sample yielded the 10 T cell receptor beta chains listed below, sequenced in a study of blood T cell repertoires in COVID-19. The method was immunoSEQ multiplex PCR; TCRdb's version includes in-frame clones alone and lacks a portion of them. Among around 160,000 clones, more than 75% were seen once, and the ten largest hold approximately 1.2%. Sample: PBMCs or T cells enriched from blood (not recorded which). Receptor source: a woman aged 25-40 years with acute COVID-19.

V is TRBV6-6 and J is TRBJ1-1; perhaps TRBD1 as D (6 bases). The CDR3 has 14 residues. Trimming removed 8 bases from V and 1 base from J, with 14 bases in between. The germline V gene has CDR1 MNHNY and CDR2 SVGAGI (reference sequence). CDR3 residues: CASQGGGANTEAFF. The DNA for the CDR3 is TGTGCCAGCCAGGGCGGGGGCGCGAACACTGAAGCTTTCTTT.

The chain carries TRBV6-5 and TRBJ2-7; possible D gene TRBD1, 6 bases. CDR3 length: 12 amino acids. Germline CDR1 reads MNHEY; CDR2 reads SVGAGI. Between the trimmed V and J ends, which lost 10 bases and 2 bases, there was a span of 12 bases. The CDR3: CATRQAPYEQYF. CDR3 coding DNA: TGTGCCACTAGACAGGCTCCCTACGAGCAGTACTTC.

This chain uses TRBV3-1 (or the pseudogene TRBV3-2) with TRBJ1-2; 9 bases are a match to TRBD1. Losses at the gene ends were 0 bases for V and 0 bases for J; bases not matched to a gene: 5. The CDR3 consists of 17 residues. The germline CDR1 and CDR2 sequences are LGHDT and YNNKEL (reference sequence). The CDR3 nucleotides are TGTGCCAGCAGCCAAGACCCGGGACAGGGCCCTAACTATGGCTACACCTTC. It codes for CASSQDPGQGPNYGYTF.

V is TRBV9 and J is TRBJ1-1; a possible D gene is TRBD1 (5 bases). Germline lookup yields CDR1 SGDLS and CDR2 YYNGEE. The CDR3 consists of 16 residues. V shed 0 bases and J shed 3 bases, with 15 bases lying between them. The CDR3 here is CASSVVGTGLDTEAFF. The CDR3 nucleotides are TGTGCCAGCAGCGTAGTGGGAACAGGCCTCGACACTGAAGCTTTCTTT.

This clone showed up just once. The rearrangement joins TRBV30 to TRBJ2-7; 8 bases align to TRBD1. V gave up 1 base and J gave up 4 bases; unmatched junction bases: 6. CDR1 GTSNPN and CDR2 SVGIG come from the germline V gene (reference sequence). The CDR3 is 14 amino acids. CDR3 loop: CAWSAGGLAYEQYF. In DNA form, the CDR3 reads TGTGCCTGGAGTGCAGGGGGCTTAGCATACGAGCAGTACTTC. The whole variable domain, filled in from reference TRBV30 and TRBJ2-7, reads SQTIHQWPATLVQPVGSPLSLECTVEGTSNPNLYWYRQAAGRGLQLLFYSVGIGQISSEVPQNLSASRPQDRQFILSSKKLLLSDSGFYLCAWSAGGLAYEQYFGPGTRLTVT.

The rearrangement links TRBV4-2 to TRBJ2-7, with a possible D match to TRBD1 (6 bases). Germline CDR1 and CDR2: LGHNA and YNFKEQ. Trimming shortened V by 1 base and J by 6 bases, and 10 bases separated the two germline ends. The CDR3 is 13 residues long. The CDR3 DNA reads TGTGCCAGCAGCCAAGCAGGGGCTGTCGAGCAGTACTTC. Encoded protein: CASSQAGAVEQYF.

The chain couples TRBV29-1 to TRBJ1-2, with TRBD1 matching 8 bases. This CDR3 is built from 14 residues. V dropped 3 bases and J dropped 4; count of bases not matched to a gene: 7. The germline V gene has CDR1 SQVTM and CDR2 ANQGSEA. The CDR3 loop is CSVDLAGGVYGYTF. The DNA of the CDR3 is TGCAGCGTTGACTTGGCAGGGGGCGTCTATGGCTACACCTTC.

This chain joins TRBV5-5 and TRBJ1-1; 7 bases align to TRBD1. The V gene's germline CDR1 is SGHKS and CDR2 YYEKEE (reference sequence). The junction had 3 bases not matched to a gene; V was cut back by 0 bases and J by 1 base. CDR3 size: 15 residues. The chain's CDR3 is CASSLAPGGNTEAFF. Here the CDR3 DNA reads TGTGCCAGCAGCTTGGCCCCAGGGGGGAACACTGAAGCTTTCTTT.

The genes are TRBV7-2 and TRBJ2-1, with 8 bases matching TRBD2. Germline assignment: CDR1 SGHTA and CDR2 FQGNSA. Germline trimming cut 5 bases from V and 4 bases from J; bases unmatched to any gene: 7. The CDR3 is 15 amino acids. CDR3 DNA sequence: TGTGCCAGCAGCCTTAGCGGGGCGGGATACAATGAGCAGTTCTTC. The encoded protein is CASSLSGAGYNEQFF.

This clone was found once. This chain connects TRBV27 to TRBJ2-1, with D perhaps TRBD2 (6 bases). The germline V and J ends were trimmed by 1 base and 4 bases, with 11 bases remaining between them. Germline values: CDR1 MNHEY, CDR2 SMNVEV (reference sequence). The CDR3 sequence is 15 residues long. This CDR3 is CASSLWRDGYNEQFF. The CDR3 DNA follows: TGTGCCAGCAGTTTATGGCGGGACGGGTACAATGAGCAGTTCTTC.